This is a list of T cell receptor beta chains from one sample in a study of beta chain features in type 1 diabetes. Sequencing used immunoSEQ multiplex PCR; TCRdb keeps in-frame clones, though not all of them. The repertoire holds 300,000 to 350,000 clones, with 13% as singletons. Sequenced sample: naive CD4+ T cells from blood. Source of these receptors: a woman aged 18-29 years with type 1 diabetes. Both conserved end residues are part of each CDR3. Fields, in order: V gene, clone size, J gene, D gene, CDR3 protein, CDR3 DNA. A D gene is named only where the DNA matches it firmly. Where a row states a size, it is once, few, many or the class of an expanded clone; other rows omit it.

v_gene: TRBV30
abundance: NA
j_gene: TRBJ1-1
d_gene: NA
CDR3aa: CAWSVGANTEAFF
CDR3nt: TGTGCCTGGAGTGTAGGGGCGAACACTGAAGCTTTCTTT

v_gene: TRBV2
abundance: few
j_gene: TRBJ2-7
d_gene: TRBD1
CDR3aa: CASSSGQPNYEQYF
CDR3nt: TGTGCCAGCAGCTCGGGACAGCCCAATTACGAGCAGTACTTC

v_gene: TRBV23-1
abundance: few
j_gene: TRBJ2-6
d_gene: NA
CDR3aa: CASTTPESSGANVLTF
CDR3nt: TGCGCCAGCACGACACCTGAGTCCTCTGGGGCCAACGTCCTGACTTTC

v_gene: TRBV5-1
abundance: few
j_gene: TRBJ1-2
d_gene: TRBD1
CDR3aa: CASSLGQGDGYTF
CDR3nt: TGCGCCAGCAGCCTCGGACAGGGGGATGGCTACACCTTC

v_gene: TRBV27
abundance: few
j_gene: TRBJ2-5
d_gene: NA
CDR3aa: CASIGGTQYF
CDR3nt: TGTGCCAGCATAGGAGGGACCCAGTACTTC

v_gene: TRBV18
abundance: few
j_gene: TRBJ1-2
d_gene: TRBD1
CDR3aa: CASSPGTDYGYTF
CDR3nt: TGTGCCAGCTCACCCGGGACAGACTATGGCTACACCTTC

v_gene: TRBV2
abundance: NA
j_gene: TRBJ1-2
d_gene: NA
CDR3aa: CASSRGYGYTF
CDR3nt: TGTGCCAGCAGCAGGGGCTATGGCTACACCTTC

v_gene: TRBV5-6
abundance: NA
j_gene: TRBJ2-5
d_gene: NA
CDR3aa: CASSLGMGGLQETQYF
CDR3nt: TGTGCCAGCAGCTTGGGTATGGGCGGACTACAAGAGACCCAGTACTTC

v_gene: TRBV14
abundance: NA
j_gene: TRBJ2-1
d_gene: TRBD2
CDR3aa: CASSPLGLVFNEQFF
CDR3nt: TGTGCCAGCAGCCCCCTGGGACTAGTATTCAATGAGCAGTTCTTC

v_gene: TRBV5-1
abundance: NA
j_gene: TRBJ1-2
d_gene: NA
CDR3aa: CASSSDSYGYTF
CDR3nt: TGCGCCAGCAGCTCCGACAGCTATGGCTACACCTTC

v_gene: TRBV19
abundance: few
j_gene: TRBJ2-2
d_gene: NA
CDR3aa: CASSIVHAGLADTGELFF
CDR3nt: TGTGCCAGTAGTATAGTTCATGCGGGTCTAGCTGACACCGGGGAGCTGTTTTTT

v_gene: TRBV6-1
abundance: NA
j_gene: TRBJ2-1
d_gene: TRBD1
CDR3aa: CASSRQGQGEQFF
CDR3nt: TGTGCCAGCAGTCGACAGGGGCAGGGTGAGCAGTTCTTC

v_gene: TRBV9
abundance: NA
j_gene: TRBJ2-3
d_gene: TRBD2
CDR3aa: CASSVALAGGTDTQYF
CDR3nt: TGTGCCAGCAGCGTAGCACTAGCGGGAGGCACAGATACGCAGTATTTT

v_gene: TRBV4-3
abundance: few
j_gene: TRBJ2-1
d_gene: TRBD2
CDR3aa: CASSQVSPGLVGSNEQFF
CDR3nt: TGCGCCAGCAGCCAAGTTAGCCCTGGACTAGTCGGGTCCAATGAGCAGTTCTTC

v_gene: TRBV14
abundance: few
j_gene: TRBJ1-2
d_gene: NA
CDR3aa: CASSQWETDYTF
CDR3nt: TGTGCCAGCAGCCAATGGGAGACGGACTACACCTTC

v_gene: TRBV5-4
abundance: NA
j_gene: TRBJ1-3
d_gene: TRBD1
CDR3aa: CASSGPGQGTSGNTIYF
CDR3nt: TGTGCCAGCAGCGGCCCGGGACAGGGGACGTCTGGAAACACCATATATTTT

v_gene: TRBV5-1
abundance: NA
j_gene: TRBJ2-7
d_gene: TRBD2
CDR3aa: CASSLALAGGPSYEQYF
CDR3nt: TGCGCCAGCAGCTTAGCTCTAGCGGGAGGGCCTTCCTACGAGCAGTACTTC

v_gene: TRBV5-1
abundance: NA
j_gene: TRBJ2-7
d_gene: TRBD2
CDR3aa: CASSSGLAGGAAYF
CDR3nt: TGCGCCAGCAGCTCGGGACTAGCGGGAGGGGCTGCGTACTTC

v_gene: TRBV29-1
abundance: few
j_gene: TRBJ1-2
d_gene: NA
CDR3aa: CSVEDRGAKGGYTF
CDR3nt: TGCAGCGTTGAAGATCGGGGGGCCAAGGGTGGCTACACCTTC

v_gene: TRBV29-1
abundance: NA
j_gene: TRBJ2-2
d_gene: NA
CDR3aa: CSVGRQANTGELFF
CDR3nt: TGCAGCGTTGGGAGACAGGCGAACACCGGGGAGCTGTTTTTT

v_gene: TRBV5-1
abundance: few
j_gene: TRBJ1-1
d_gene: NA
CDR3aa: CASSLSVLRNTEAFF
CDR3nt: TGCGCCAGCAGCTTATCGGTGTTGCGGAACACTGAAGCTTTCTTT

v_gene: TRBV28
abundance: few
j_gene: TRBJ2-1
d_gene: NA
CDR3aa: CASSSQRGQFF
CDR3nt: TGTGCCAGCAGCTCCCAGCGCGGGCAGTTCTTC

v_gene: TRBV7-2
abundance: few
j_gene: TRBJ2-1
d_gene: NA
CDR3aa: CASSLWVSHGNEQFF
CDR3nt: TGTGCCAGCAGCTTGTGGGTTTCGCACGGGAATGAGCAGTTCTTC

v_gene: TRBV28
abundance: NA
j_gene: TRBJ2-7
d_gene: NA
CDR3aa: CASSLEGLSYEQYF
CDR3nt: TGTGCCAGCAGTTTAGAGGGATTGTCCTACGAGCAGTACTTC

v_gene: TRBV18
abundance: few
j_gene: TRBJ2-3
d_gene: NA
CDR3aa: CASSPTVHTDTQYF
CDR3nt: TGTGCCAGCTCACCGACAGTACACACAGATACGCAGTATTTT

v_gene: TRBV7-2
abundance: few
j_gene: TRBJ2-5
d_gene: TRBD2
CDR3aa: CASSLSGAPLNF
CDR3nt: TGTGCCAGCAGCTTGAGCGGGGCCCCCTTGAACTTC

v_gene: TRBV7-9
abundance: few
j_gene: TRBJ2-1
d_gene: TRBD1
CDR3aa: CASSLDRTGNVKFF
CDR3nt: TGTGCCAGCAGCTTAGACCGGACAGGGAACGTTAAGTTCTTC

v_gene: TRBV4-3
abundance: few
j_gene: TRBJ2-2
d_gene: TRBD1
CDR3aa: CASSQDKGQGAPGGELFF
CDR3nt: TGCGCCAGCAGCCAAGATAAGGGACAGGGGGCGCCGGGCGGGGAGCTGTTTTTT

v_gene: TRBV5-1
abundance: few
j_gene: TRBJ2-1
d_gene: NA
CDR3aa: CASSLTGTYNEQFF
CDR3nt: TGCGCCAGCAGCTTGACAGGGACCTACAATGAGCAGTTCTTC

v_gene: TRBV27
abundance: once
j_gene: TRBJ1-1
d_gene: TRBD1
CDR3aa: CASSGTAEAFF
CDR3nt: TGTGCCAGCAGTGGGACAGCCGAAGCTTTCTTT

v_gene: TRBV28
abundance: few
j_gene: TRBJ1-2
d_gene: TRBD1
CDR3aa: CASSSIGTGPGGYTF
CDR3nt: TGTGCCAGCAGTTCCATCGGGACAGGGCCCGGTGGCTACACCTTC

v_gene: TRBV5-1
abundance: NA
j_gene: TRBJ2-5
d_gene: NA
CDR3aa: CASSFYQETQYF
CDR3nt: TGCGCCAGCAGCTTCTACCAAGAGACCCAGTACTTC

v_gene: TRBV5-1
abundance: NA
j_gene: TRBJ1-2
d_gene: NA
CDR3aa: CASSRTEYGYTF
CDR3nt: TGCGCCAGCAGCCGGACAGAGTATGGCTACACCTTC

v_gene: TRBV11-2
abundance: few
j_gene: TRBJ1-4
d_gene: NA
CDR3aa: CASSLRGGDEKLFF
CDR3nt: TGTGCCAGCAGCCTCCGGGGGGGCGATGAAAAACTGTTTTTT

v_gene: TRBV7-9
abundance: few
j_gene: TRBJ2-6
d_gene: TRBD2
CDR3aa: CASSSGRVLGANVLTF
CDR3nt: TGTGCCAGCAGCTCGGGGAGGGTCCTTGGGGCCAACGTCCTGACTTTC

v_gene: TRBV2
abundance: few
j_gene: TRBJ2-1
d_gene: TRBD2
CDR3aa: CASSESKSGTSGKLGLYNEQFF
CDR3nt: TGTGCCAGCAGTGAATCGAAGTCCGGGACTAGCGGGAAATTGGGGTTATACAATGAGCAGTTCTTC

v_gene: TRBV5-1
abundance: NA
j_gene: TRBJ2-3
d_gene: TRBD2
CDR3aa: CASTLAASTDTQYF
CDR3nt: TGCGCCAGCACGCTAGCGGCGAGCACAGATACGCAGTATTTT

v_gene: TRBV5-1
abundance: NA
j_gene: TRBJ1-2
d_gene: NA
CDR3aa: CASGTQENYGYTF
CDR3nt: TGCGCCAGCGGAACACAGGAAAACTATGGCTACACCTTC

v_gene: TRBV4-3
abundance: NA
j_gene: TRBJ2-5
d_gene: NA
CDR3aa: CASSQGTAAPAETQYF
CDR3nt: TGCGCCAGCAGCCAAGGGACAGCCGCCCCCGCGGAGACCCAGTACTTC

v_gene: TRBV28
abundance: few
j_gene: TRBJ2-1
d_gene: TRBD2
CDR3aa: CASSHSGRFGNEQFF
CDR3nt: TGTGCCAGCAGTCATAGCGGGAGGTTTGGAAATGAGCAGTTCTTC

v_gene: TRBV6-1
abundance: once
j_gene: TRBJ2-7
d_gene: TRBD2
CDR3aa: CASSMTSGASYEQYF
CDR3nt: TGTGCCAGCAGTATGACTAGCGGGGCCTCCTACGAGCAGTACTTC

v_gene: TRBV7-9
abundance: few
j_gene: TRBJ2-4
d_gene: NA
CDR3aa: CASSLGDIRIANIQYF
CDR3nt: TGTGCCAGCAGCTTAGGGGACATCCGGATCGCGAACATTCAGTACTTC

v_gene: TRBV30
abundance: once
j_gene: TRBJ2-5
d_gene: TRBD2
CDR3aa: CAWSASLAGGQETQYF
CDR3nt: TGTGCCTGGAGTGCTTCGTTAGCGGGAGGGCAAGAGACCCAGTACTTC

v_gene: TRBV30
abundance: NA
j_gene: TRBJ1-5
d_gene: NA
CDR3aa: CAWSVGQVPGQPQHF
CDR3nt: TGTGCCTGGAGTGTGGGCCAGGTTCCGGGGCAGCCCCAGCATTTT

v_gene: TRBV7-9
abundance: NA
j_gene: TRBJ1-5
d_gene: NA
CDR3aa: CASSHMEEGRQPQHF
CDR3nt: TGTGCCAGCAGTCATATGGAGGAGGGGCGACAGCCCCAGCATTTT

v_gene: TRBV7-9
abundance: NA
j_gene: TRBJ2-1
d_gene: TRBD1
CDR3aa: CASSLTGDSYNEQFF
CDR3nt: TGTGCCAGCAGCTTGACAGGGGACTCCTACAATGAGCAGTTCTTC

v_gene: TRBV7-9
abundance: NA
j_gene: TRBJ1-1
d_gene: TRBD1
CDR3aa: CASSFQGANTEAFF
CDR3nt: TGTGCCAGCAGCTTTCAGGGGGCGAACACTGAAGCTTTCTTT

v_gene: TRBV7-7
abundance: NA
j_gene: TRBJ2-5
d_gene: TRBD1
CDR3aa: CASSPRGQSGETQYF
CDR3nt: TGTGCCAGCAGCCCGAGGGGGCAGTCCGGGGAGACCCAGTACTTC

v_gene: TRBV19
abundance: NA
j_gene: TRBJ1-2
d_gene: NA
CDR3aa: CASSIDRLDSAYGYTF
CDR3nt: TGTGCCAGTAGTATAGATCGCTTGGACAGTGCCTATGGCTACACCTTC

v_gene: TRBV10-3
abundance: few
j_gene: TRBJ1-5
d_gene: NA
CDR3aa: CAITGDSNQPQHF
CDR3nt: TGTGCCATCACCGGGGATAGCAATCAGCCCCAGCATTTT

v_gene: TRBV5-1
abundance: NA
j_gene: TRBJ1-2
d_gene: NA
CDR3aa: CASSSTGSSGYTF
CDR3nt: TGCGCCAGCAGTTCCACAGGGTCGAGTGGCTACACCTTC

v_gene: TRBV5-4
abundance: few
j_gene: TRBJ2-3
d_gene: TRBD2
CDR3aa: CASSSPGLAVGTQYF
CDR3nt: TGTGCCAGCAGCTCGCCGGGACTAGCGGTCGGGACGCAGTATTTT

v_gene: TRBV12-5
abundance: NA
j_gene: TRBJ2-5
d_gene: TRBD1
CDR3aa: CASGTRTGKETQYF
CDR3nt: TGTGCTAGTGGTACTCGGACAGGGAAAGAGACCCAGTACTTC

v_gene: TRBV11-2
abundance: NA
j_gene: TRBJ2-5
d_gene: TRBD2
CDR3aa: CASSLSGRQETQYF
CDR3nt: TGTGCCAGCAGCTTAAGCGGGAGACAAGAGACCCAGTACTTC

v_gene: TRBV9
abundance: NA
j_gene: TRBJ2-2
d_gene: NA
CDR3aa: CASSVGTVNTGELFF
CDR3nt: TGTGCCAGCAGCGTGGGGACTGTGAACACCGGGGAGCTGTTTTTT

v_gene: TRBV7-9
abundance: NA
j_gene: TRBJ2-7
d_gene: NA
CDR3aa: CASSLISYEQYF
CDR3nt: TGTGCCAGCAGCTTGATCAGCTACGAGCAGTACTTC

v_gene: TRBV7-8
abundance: NA
j_gene: TRBJ2-3
d_gene: TRBD2
CDR3aa: CASSLGASGSGADTQYF
CDR3nt: TGTGCCAGCAGCTTAGGAGCTAGCGGGAGTGGGGCAGATACGCAGTATTTT

v_gene: TRBV9
abundance: NA
j_gene: TRBJ2-2
d_gene: NA
CDR3aa: CASSVASQANTGELFF
CDR3nt: TGTGCCAGCAGCGTAGCAAGCCAGGCGAACACCGGGGAGCTGTTTTTT

v_gene: TRBV6-1
abundance: NA
j_gene: TRBJ2-3
d_gene: NA
CDR3aa: CASSKRWATDTQYF
CDR3nt: TGTGCCAGCAGTAAAAGGTGGGCCACAGATACGCAGTATTTT